One sample yielded the 26 T cell receptor beta chains listed below, sequenced in a study of T cell clonotyping in hematopoietic cell transplantation. TCRdb's table, derived via immunoSEQ multiplex PCR, lists solely in-frame clones and lacks some. In the table there are over 10,000 clones, roughly 83% of which are singletons. The sample here was PBMCs, taken 100 days after allogeneic stem cell transplant. The receptors shown here come from a female patient in her 40s who had an allogeneic stem cell transplant from a related donor, so T cells may come from the graft donor. Some clones in this sample may be carry-over from other donors' samples.

This rearrangement joins TRBV5-6 to TRBJ2-7; TRBD1 might be the D (6 bases). V lost 4 bases, J lost 3 bases, and 14 bases lay in between. The CDR3 has 14 amino acids. CDR1 is SGHDT, CDR2 YYEEEE, per germline. DNA for the CDR3: TGTGCCAGCAGCGCACCGGGACAAAACTACGAGCAGTACTTC. This encodes CASSAPGQNYEQYF.

The chain joins TRBV30 to TRBJ1-2, with D maybe TRBD1 (5 bases). Trimming removed 3 bases at V and 0 bases at J, with 11 bases between. CDR3 length: 14 residues. Germline V gene lookup returns CDR1 GTSNPN and CDR2 SVGIG (reference sequence). CDR3 coding DNA: TGTGCCTGGAGCTCGGACACCGCTAACTATGGCTACACCTTC. Its translation: CAWSSDTANYGYTF.

This chain uses TRBV30 with TRBJ2-3; D gene ambiguous. The CDR3 loop spans 12 amino acids. CDR1 is GTSNPN and CDR2 is SVGIG in the germline V gene (reference sequence). With 0 bases removed from V and 3 bases from J, the gap between germline ends came to 4 bases. The CDR3 reads CAWSVRTDTQYF. In DNA, the CDR3 is TGTGCCTGGAGTGTTAGGACAGATACGCAGTATTTT.

The V gene is TRBV6-5, the J gene TRBJ2-5; TRBD1 agrees at 7 bases. CDR1 MNHEY and CDR2 SVGAGI come from the germline V gene. V trimming: 5 bases; J trimming: 1 base; junction bases outside the gene matches: 4. There are 14 residues in the CDR3. The CDR3 nucleotides read TGTGCCAGCAGTCTCTGGGACAGCCAAGAGACCCAGTACTTC. It is translated as CASSLWDSQETQYF.

The genes are TRBV5-1 and TRBJ1-1; TRBD1 agrees at 8 bases. Germline V gives CDR1 SGHRS, CDR2 YFSETQ. The CDR3 covers 15 residues. V lost 3 bases and J lost 7; bases outside the gene matches: 11. The CDR3 DNA reads as TGCGCCAGCAGCTCATACGGACAGGGTACCATTGAAGCTTTCTTT. The encoded protein is CASSSYGQGTIEAFF. The full variable domain, completed using reference TRBV5-1 and TRBJ1-1, is KAGVTQTPRYLIKTRGQQVTLSCSPISGHRSVSWYQQTPGQGLQFLFEYFSETQRNKGNFPGRFSGRQFSNSRSEMNVSTLELGDSALYLCASSSYGQGTIEAFFGQGTRLTVV.

In DNA, the CDR3 is TGTGCCAGCAGCGTTTCCTATTCAGATACGCAGTATTTT. This sequence encodes CASSVSYSDTQYF. The rearrangement links TRBV5-4 to TRBJ2-3; D is uncertain. The CDR3 runs to 13 residues. Germline V CDR1 and CDR2: SGHNT, YYREEE (reference sequence). V gave up 4 bases and J gave up 4 bases, with 10 bases separating them.

Only one count was recorded for this clone. This chain uses TRBV4-1 with TRBJ2-2; a weak D match, TRBD2 (5 bases). Trimming took 1 base from V and 5 from J, leaving 14 bases between them. CDR1 and CDR2 from the germline V gene are MGHRA and YSYEKL. The CDR3 has 16 amino acids. CDR3 residues: CASSQAWQRGTGELFF. The CDR3 DNA reads as TGCGCCAGCAGCCAAGCTTGGCAGCGCGGGACCGGGGAGCTGTTTTTT.

This clone appeared a few times. V is TRBV5-8 and J is TRBJ1-5; weak D call: TRBD1 (5 bases). Germline V lookup: CDR1 SGHTS, CDR2 YDEGEE. CDR3 length: 14 amino acids. V was trimmed by 1 base and J by 2 bases, leaving 7 bases between them. The CDR3 here is CASSLRGGNQPQHF. CDR3 nucleotide sequence: TGTGCCAGCAGCTTGCGGGGGGGCAATCAGCCCCAGCATTTT.

The genes are TRBV27 and TRBJ1-2, with 7 bases that match TRBD1. Germline loops: CDR1 MNHEY, CDR2 SMNVEV (reference sequence). This CDR3 is built from 11 residues. The V and J ends lost 8 bases and 7 bases, in that order; junction bases with no gene match: 4. The CDR3 region is CASLGGTGYTF. The CDR3 nucleotides are TGTGCCAGCTTAGGGGGCACTGGCTACACCTTC.

In nucleotides, the CDR3 is TGCAGCGTGGGGACACCCTCAGTGGGCTACACCTTC. Residues: CSVGTPSVGYTF. This sequence joins TRBV29-1 and TRBJ1-2; possibly TRBD1 for D (6 bases). The V gene lost 6 bases and the J gene lost 8 bases, with 16 bases spanning the gap. This CDR3 has 12 residues. The germline gives CDR1 SQVTM, CDR2 ANQGSEA.

The genes are TRBV6-5 and TRBJ2-7; D possibly corresponds to TRBD1 (5 bases). The CDR3 is 13 amino acids. V lost 2 bases, J lost 7 bases, and 12 bases lay in between. Germline loops: CDR1 MNHEY, CDR2 SVGAGI. The CDR3 nucleotides read TGTGCCAGCAGTTACACCGACAGTCCGGAGCAGTACTTC. This encodes CASSYTDSPEQYF.

The CDR3 spells CASSLGGGPASTDTQYF. The CDR3, as DNA: TGTGCCAGCAGCTTGGGTGGAGGGCCCGCGAGCACAGATACGCAGTATTTT. The chain links TRBV7-8 to TRBJ2-3, with D possibly TRBD2 on 6 matching bases. The V end lost 3 bases, the J end lost 0 bases, and 16 bases lay between the germline ends. Germline V gene lookup returns CDR1 SGHVS and CDR2 FQNEAQ. The length of the CDR3 is 17 residues.

The genes are TRBV5-8 and TRBJ2-7, with D perhaps matching TRBD2 (5 bases). The germline V gene has CDR1 SGHTS and CDR2 YDEGEE. The CDR3 is made up of 15 amino acids. V lost 3 bases and J lost 2, with 15 bases in between. Here the CDR3 DNA reads TGTGCCAGCAGCTCTTCACTAGGGCCTACCTACGAGCAGTACTTC. Translating gives CASSSSLGPTYEQYF.

The J gene is TRBJ1-2, the V gene TRBV19; D is uncertain. V was pared by 4 bases and J by 2 bases, with 17 bases between. The CDR3 has 16 residues. Germline V gene lookup returns CDR1 LNHDA and CDR2 SQIVND (reference sequence). CDR3 nucleotides: TGTGCCAGTAGTACGGGCTACCAGGCTCTAAACTATGGCTACACCTTC. Encoded protein: CASSTGYQALNYGYTF.

The rearrangement uses TRBV9 and TRBJ1-3; the D is unclear. Per germline, CDR1 SGDLS and CDR2 YYNGEE. The V end was cut by 4 bases, the J end by 0 bases, with 11 bases between. The CDR3 runs 15 residues. CDR3 in amino acids: CASSPLPLSGNTIYF. In nucleotides, the CDR3 is TGTGCCAGCAGCCCACTACCCCTCTCTGGAAACACCATATATTTT.

The V gene is TRBV27, the J gene TRBJ2-1; no clear D gene. CDR1 and CDR2 (germline): MNHEY, SMNVEV (reference sequence). V was shortened by 0 bases and J by 3 bases, with 3 bases between the two germline ends. The CDR3 is 13 amino acids. CDR3 residues: CASSLSNYNEQFF. The DNA for the CDR3 is TGTGCCAGCAGTTTATCGAACTACAATGAGCAGTTCTTC.

The chain carries TRBV27 and TRBJ2-7; no clear D gene. The CDR3 length is 15 residues. Germline-derived CDR1 and CDR2 are MNHEY and SMNVEV (reference sequence). Trimming removed 3 bases at V and 2 bases at J, with 14 bases between. CDR3 residues: CASSLSQPPTYEQYF. DNA for the CDR3: TGTGCCAGCAGTTTGAGTCAGCCACCTACCTACGAGCAGTACTTC.

This chain links TRBV4-1 with TRBJ1-2; no clear D. V lost 5 bases and J 5 bases, leaving 18 bases between the germline ends. There are 15 residues in the CDR3. The germline gives CDR1 MGHRA, CDR2 YSYEKL. DNA for the CDR3: TGCGCCAGCAGCAAAATGATCGATGTCAGGTATGGCTACACCTTC. Amino acid sequence: CASSKMIDVRYGYTF.

The rearrangement uses TRBV19 and TRBJ2-7; no firm D call. The CDR3 is 14 residues long. CDR1 LNHDA and CDR2 SQIVND come from the germline V gene (reference sequence). V lost 8 bases and J 0 bases, leaving 14 bases between the germline ends. In nucleotides, the CDR3 is TGTGCCAGTTCTGAGACGGTCAACTCCTACGAGCAGTACTTC. Its translation is CASSETVNSYEQYF.

This sequence joins TRBV10-1 and TRBJ2-5; TRBD2 matches at 12 bases. This CDR3 has 15 amino acids. J gave up 7 bases and V 3 bases, and 6 bases lay outside the gene matches. CDR1 and CDR2 from the germline V gene are WNHNN and SYGVQD (reference sequence). CDR3 residues: CASSDGTSGFGTQYF. For the CDR3, the DNA is TGCGCCAGCAGTGATGGGACTAGCGGGTTCGGGACCCAGTACTTC.

The chain uses TRBV11-2 and TRBJ2-7; D call uncertain. V was clipped by 1 base and J by 4 bases, with 8 bases between them. CDR1 and CDR2 (germline): SGHAT, FQNNGV. The CDR3 sequence is 13 residues long. The CDR3 loop reads CASSLARPYEQYF. The CDR3 DNA reads TGTGCCAGCAGCTTAGCCCGGCCGTACGAGCAGTACTTC.

This rearrangement joins TRBV19 to TRBJ1-2; TRBD1 aligns across 7 bases. CDR1 and CDR2 from the germline V gene are LNHDA and SQIVND (reference sequence). The length of the CDR3 is 15 residues. Trimming took 5 bases from V and 2 from J; bases not matched to a gene: 8. The CDR3 nucleotides are TGTGCCAGTAGTGTAGGGGACAGACCGAACTATGGCTACACCTTC. Translated, it gives CASSVGDRPNYGYTF.

The CDR3 DNA sequence: TGTGCCAGCAGCCATAGGGCGGGACAAGAGACCCAGTACTTC. It is translated as CASSHRAGQETQYF. This chain links TRBV7-7 with TRBJ2-5; D may be TRBD2 (6 bases). V lost 5 bases to trimming and J lost 2 bases, with 12 bases between them. The CDR3 sequence is 14 residues long. Germline values: CDR1 SSHAT, CDR2 FNYEAQ (reference sequence).

The chain carries TRBV11-2 and TRBJ1-2; the D gene is possibly TRBD1 (5 bases). Germline loops: CDR1 SGHAT, CDR2 FQNNGV. This CDR3 is 12 amino acids long. V gave up 5 bases and J gave up 6 bases, with 10 bases separating them. CDR3 sequence: CASSPWGDGYTF. For the CDR3, the DNA is TGTGCCAGCAGCCCCTGGGGCGATGGCTACACCTTC.

This clone is termed medium-sized. V is TRBV7-2 and J is TRBJ1-2; D ambiguous. Germline V gives CDR1 SGHTA, CDR2 FQGNSA. V lost 5 bases and J lost 8, with 6 bases in between. This CDR3 has 10 amino acids. CDR3 DNA: TGTGCCAGCAGCCGAGGGGGCTACACCTTC. It is translated as CASSRGGYTF.

V is TRBV14 and J is TRBJ1-2; tentative D call: TRBD1 (6 bases). Trimming stripped 1 base from V and 7 bases from J, with 10 bases between. Germline CDR1 SGHDN, CDR2 FVKESK. This CDR3 region has 13 residues. The CDR3 spells CASSQVETGGYTF. CDR3 in DNA: TGTGCCAGCAGCCAAGTCGAGACAGGTGGCTACACCTTC.